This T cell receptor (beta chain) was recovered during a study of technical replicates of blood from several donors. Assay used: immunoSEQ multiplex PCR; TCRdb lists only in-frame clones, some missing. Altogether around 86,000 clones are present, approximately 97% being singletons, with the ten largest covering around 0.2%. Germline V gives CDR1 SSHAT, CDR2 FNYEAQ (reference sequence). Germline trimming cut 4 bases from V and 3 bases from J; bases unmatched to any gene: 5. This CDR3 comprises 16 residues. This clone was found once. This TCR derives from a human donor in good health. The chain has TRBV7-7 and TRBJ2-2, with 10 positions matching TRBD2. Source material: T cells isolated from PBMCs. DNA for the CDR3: TGTGCCAGCAGCTCCCACGGACTAGCGGACACCGGGGAGCTGTTTTTT. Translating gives CASSSHGLADTGELFF.